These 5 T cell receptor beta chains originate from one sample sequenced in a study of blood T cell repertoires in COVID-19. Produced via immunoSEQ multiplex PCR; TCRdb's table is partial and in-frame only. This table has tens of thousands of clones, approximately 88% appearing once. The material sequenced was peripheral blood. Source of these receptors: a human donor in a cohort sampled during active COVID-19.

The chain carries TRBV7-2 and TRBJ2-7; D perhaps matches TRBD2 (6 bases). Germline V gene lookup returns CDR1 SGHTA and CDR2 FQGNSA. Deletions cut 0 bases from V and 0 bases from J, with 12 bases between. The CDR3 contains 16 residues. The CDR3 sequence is CASSLALGGGSYEQYF. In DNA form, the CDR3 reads TGTGCCAGCAGCTTAGCCCTCGGGGGAGGCTCCTACGAGCAGTACTTC.

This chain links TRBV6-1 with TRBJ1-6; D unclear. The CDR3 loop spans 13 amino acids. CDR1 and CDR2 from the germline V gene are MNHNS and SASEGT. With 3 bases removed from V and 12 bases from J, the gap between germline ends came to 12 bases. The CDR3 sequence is CASSEADFLPLHF. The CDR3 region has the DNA TGTGCCAGCAGTGAGGCAGATTTTTTACCCCTCCACTTT.

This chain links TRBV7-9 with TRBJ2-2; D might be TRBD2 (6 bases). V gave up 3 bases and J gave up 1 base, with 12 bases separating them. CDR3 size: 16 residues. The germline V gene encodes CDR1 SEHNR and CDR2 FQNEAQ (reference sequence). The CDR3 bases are TGTGCCAGCAGCTTGGATTCCGGGAGGAACACCGGGGAGCTGTTTTTT. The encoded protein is CASSLDSGRNTGELFF. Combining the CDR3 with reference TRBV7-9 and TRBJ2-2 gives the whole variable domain DTGVSQNPRHKITKRGQNVTFRCDPISEHNRLYWYRQTLGQGPEFLTYFQNEAQLEKSRLLSDRFSAERPKGSFSTLEIQRTEQGDSAMYLCASSLDSGRNTGELFFGEGSRLTVL.

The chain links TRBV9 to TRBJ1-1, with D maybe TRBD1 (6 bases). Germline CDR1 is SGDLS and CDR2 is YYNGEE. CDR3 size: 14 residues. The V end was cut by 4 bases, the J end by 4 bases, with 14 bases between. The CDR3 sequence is CASSLSGGTTEAFF. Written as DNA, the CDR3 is TGTGCCAGCAGCCTCTCGGGGGGCACCACTGAAGCTTTCTTT.

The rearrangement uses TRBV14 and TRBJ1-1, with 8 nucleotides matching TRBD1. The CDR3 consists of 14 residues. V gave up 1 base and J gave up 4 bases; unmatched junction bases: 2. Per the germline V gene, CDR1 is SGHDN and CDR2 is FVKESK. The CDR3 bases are TGTGCCAGCAGCCAAGTAACAGGGGGCACTGAAGCTTTCTTT. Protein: CASSQVTGGTEAFF. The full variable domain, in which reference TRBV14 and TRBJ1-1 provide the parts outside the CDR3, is EAGVTQFPSHSVIEKGQTVTLRCDPISGHDNLYWYRRVMGKEIKFLLHFVKESKQDESGMPNNRFLAERTGGTYSTLKVQPAELEDSGVYFCASSQVTGGTEAFFGQGTRLTVV.